This TCR beta chain was observed in a study of cytomegalovirus exposure and HLA in healthy donors. Study outcomes and limitations: A few CMV-associated chains were confirmed in vitro to be specific for CMV antigens.

Of note for this clone: The antigen is not known.

Clones were sequenced by immunoSEQ multiplex PCR, and TCRdb holds only the in-frame ones, with some missing. This sample has roughly 330,000 clones, with about 90% found just once. The source material was PBMCs. The sequence was obtained from a woman aged 30 to 39 in good health and CMV-seropositive.

CDR3 in amino acids: CASSFQDRNTEAFF. DNA of the CDR3: TGTGCCAGCTCATTCCAGGACCGTAACACTGAAGCTTTCTTT. This chain uses TRBV18 with TRBJ1-1; D gene unclear. CDR1 and CDR2 from the germline V gene are KGHSH and LQKENI. V was shortened by 5 bases and J by 2 bases, with 12 bases between the two germline ends. This CDR3 has 14 amino acids.